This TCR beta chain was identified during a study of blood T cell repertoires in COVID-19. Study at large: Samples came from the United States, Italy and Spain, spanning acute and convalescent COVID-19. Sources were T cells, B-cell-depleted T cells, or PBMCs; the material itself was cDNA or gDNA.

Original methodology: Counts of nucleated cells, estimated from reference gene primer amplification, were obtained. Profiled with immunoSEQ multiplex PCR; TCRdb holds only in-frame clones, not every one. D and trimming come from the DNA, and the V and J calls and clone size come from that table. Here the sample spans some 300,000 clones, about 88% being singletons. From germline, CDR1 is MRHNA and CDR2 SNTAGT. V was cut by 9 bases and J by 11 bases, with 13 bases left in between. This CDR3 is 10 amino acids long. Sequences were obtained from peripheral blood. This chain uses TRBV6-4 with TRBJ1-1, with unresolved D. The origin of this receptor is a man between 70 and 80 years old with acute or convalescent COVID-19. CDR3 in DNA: TGTGCCAGGCCCGTGGAGTACGCTTTCTTT. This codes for CARPVEYAFF.